This T cell receptor (beta chain) comes out of a study of molecular identifiers for immune sequencing clone quantification. The overall study: Four of five splits of RNA from approximately 20,000 or 100,000 naive CD8 cells were sequenced in replicates.

Study-level results: Clonotypes topping 20 RNA copies carried over 99% of effector molecules but under 1% of naive ones.

Regarding this clonotype: Its specificity is not known.

The CDR3 contains 13 residues. Trimming removed 3 bases from V and 6 bases from J, with 9 bases in between. CDR1 and CDR2 from the germline V gene are LNHDA and SQIVND (reference sequence). Using a CD8+CD4-CCR7+CD45RA+ phenotype, naive CD8 T cells were sorted. Previously described methods with listed TCR primers produced the bulk TCR libraries. One entry per CDR3 protein, called by TCRdb with MiXCR from the PCR reads. The sample lists 400,000 to 600,000 distinct CDR3 sequences; about 20% were seen once. The chain links TRBV19 to TRBJ2-1; no reliable D call. This clonotype was sampled from a human donor in good health. Some libraries in this study had Jurkat cell RNA spiked in. Sequencing was done on a sample of naive CD8+ T cells from blood, with Jurkat cell RNA spiked in. Subset in this sample: FACS-sorted CD8+CD4-CCR7+CD45RA+ naive T cells. The CDR3 is CASSMAAANEQFF. CDR3 coding DNA: TGTGCCAGTAGTATGGCCGCCGCCAATGAGCAGTTCTTC.